These 2 T cell receptor beta chains originate from one sample sequenced in a study of regulatory T cells in long-lasting Graves disease. Arm-PCR of CDR3 regions with iRepertoire HTBI primers generated TCR beta libraries. TCRdb reanalysed the multiplex PCR reads using MiXCR and keeps one entry per CDR3 protein. The table records fewer than 650,000 distinct CDR3 sequences, 16% of them present only once. Time point here: newly diagnosed GD, antithyroid drugs for less than 3 months. PBMC-extracted RNA yielded the TCR library. The same specimen was also included in a second study, on T cells in Graves' hyperthyroidism and ophthalmopathy.

The sample was peripheral blood mononuclear cells (PBMCs), taken at new diagnosis, from a patient treated with antithyroid drugs. Receptors originate from a woman between 25 and 40 years old with Graves disease.

This chain links TRBV10-3 with TRBJ1-3; D may be TRBD1 (5 bases). CDR3 size: 15 residues. The V gene lost 5 bases and the J gene lost 1 base, with 12 bases spanning the gap. Germline lookup yields CDR1 ENHRY and CDR2 SYGVKD. The CDR3 nucleotides read TGTGCCATCAGTCCGGGACTTGTGTCTGGAAACACCATATATTTT. This translates into CAISPGLVSGNTIYF.

As to this clonotype: This may come from a read error, since a much larger clone is one base off. V usage is TRBV6-2 or TRBV6-3 and J usage is TRBJ1-2; the match to TRBD1 covers 8 bases. The V gene end was trimmed by 5 bases and the J gene end by 6 bases; junction bases not matched to a gene: 8. Germline V CDR1 and CDR2: MNHEY, SVGEGT. This CDR3 has 14 amino acids. CDR3: CASSLGQGVDGYTF. The CDR3 coding sequence is TGTGCCAGCAGTCTCGGACAGGGAGTGGATGGCTACACCTTC.